The 20 T cell receptor beta chains presented below share a single source sample, sequenced in a study of shared clonotypes between healthy human individuals. Profiling relied on immunoSEQ multiplex PCR, and the TCRdb table lists in-frame clones only, not all of them. The profile covers hundreds of thousands of clones, with under 80% appearing a single time and 9% to 12% taken by the ten largest. The specimen was memory CD4+ T cells sorted from blood. The subset was: CD45RA-negative fraction. Receptors were obtained from a man aged 25-45 years in good health.

CDR3 sequence reads: CASMRGVLKSSYEQYF. For the CDR3, the DNA is TGTGCCAGCATGAGGGGCGTCCTTAAGAGCTCCTACGAGCAGTACTTC. The rearrangement links TRBV27 to TRBJ2-7, with D perhaps being TRBD1 or TRBD2 (5 bases each). The V end was cut by 7 bases, the J end by 0 bases, with 19 bases between. This CDR3 contains 16 residues. Germline values: CDR1 MNHEY, CDR2 SMNVEV (reference sequence).

This clone was recorded once. The chain joins TRBV9 to TRBJ2-1; tentative D call: TRBD2 (6 bases). This CDR3 is built from 14 residues. The germline gives CDR1 SGDLS, CDR2 YYNGEE. The V end lost 4 bases, the J end lost 3 bases, and 11 bases lay between the germline ends. The CDR3 DNA is TGTGCCAGCAGCTCGGGACTTGGCTACAATGAGCAGTTCTTC. Its protein product is CASSSGLGYNEQFF.

This clone was observed a handful of times. The chain uses TRBV6-6 and TRBJ2-1; TRBD2 matches at 8 bases. The germline gives CDR1 MNHNY, CDR2 SVGAGI (reference sequence). This CDR3 contains 15 residues. The ends lost 0 bases at V and 3 bases at J; junction bases unmatched: 1. The CDR3 region has the DNA TGTGCCAGCAGTTACTCGGCGGGAGGCTACAATGAGCAGTTCTTC. Protein product: CASSYSAGGYNEQFF.

The CDR3 sequence: CASSSDGGAGNTIYF. CDR3 nucleotide sequence: TGCGCCAGCAGCTCCGATGGGGGGGCTGGAAACACCATATATTTT. The chain is built from TRBV5-1 and TRBJ1-3, with D possibly matching TRBD1 (5 bases). Germline V gene data show CDR1 as SGHRS and CDR2 as YFSETQ. V was cut by 3 bases and J by 2 bases, with 12 bases left in between. The CDR3 contains 15 residues.

The J gene is TRBJ1-1, the V gene TRBV18; 8 bases are a match to TRBD1. The CDR3 extends over 13 amino acids. Trimming removed 5 bases from V and 7 bases from J; junction bases left unmatched: 6. Per the germline V gene, CDR1 is KGHSH and CDR2 is LQKENI. The CDR3 DNA is TGTGCCAGCTCAATGGACAGGGAGGGTGAAGCTTTCTTT. Translation gives CASSMDREGEAFF.

Many counts were recorded for this clone. The junction and the germline gene differ at one end; a read error may be behind it. The chain uses TRBV2 and TRBJ2-1; tentatively, D is TRBD1 or TRBD2 (5 bases each). In germline, CDR1 is SNHLY, CDR2 FYNNEI. The CDR3 has 11 residues. The CDR3, as DNA: TGTGCCAGCTGTAGTTCGGGGCACCCCATCTTC. Protein sequence: CASCSSGHPIF.

Concerning this clone: The same CDR3 also results from other DNA sequences found in this sample. The V and J genes are TRBV5-1 and TRBJ2-1, with 12 bases lining up with TRBD2. Per the germline V gene, CDR1 is SGHRS and CDR2 is YFSETQ. The V gene end was trimmed by 0 bases and the J gene end by 7 bases; junction bases not matched to a gene: 2. This CDR3 is built from 15 residues. The CDR3 DNA reads TGCGCCAGCAGCTTGGAACTAGCGGGAGGTAATGAGCAGTTCTTC. This codes for CASSLELAGGNEQFF. Together with reference TRBV5-1 and TRBJ2-1, the CDR3 gives the full variable domain: KAGVTQTPRYLIKTRGQQVTLSCSPISGHRSVSWYQQTPGQGLQFLFEYFSETQRNKGNFPGRFSGRQFSNSRSEMNVSTLELGDSALYLCASSLELAGGNEQFFGPGTRLTVL.

V and J are TRBV7-2 and TRBJ2-7, with D hard to call. Germline-derived CDR1 and CDR2 are SGHTA and FQGNSA. V was shortened by 4 bases and J by 1 base, with 8 bases between the two germline ends. The CDR3 totals 13 residues. CDR3 in amino acids: CASSSRSSYEQYF. CDR3 in DNA: TGTGCCAGCAGCTCCCGTTCATCCTACGAGCAGTACTTC.

This rearrangement joins TRBV7-2 to TRBJ2-3, with 9 bases aligning to TRBD2. The V gene's germline CDR1 is SGHTA and CDR2 FQGNSA. The V gene end was trimmed by 0 bases and the J gene end by 7 bases; junction bases not matched to a gene: 14. The CDR3 runs 18 residues. DNA of the CDR3: TGTGCCAGCAGCTTAGCCCACGGAGGGGCGGGAGGGCTCCATACGCAGTATTTT. This encodes CASSLAHGGAGGLHTQYF.

Concerning this clone: One end of the junction fails to match germline, which may point to a read error. The chain combines TRBV7-9 with TRBJ1-5; D may be TRBD1 (6 bases). This CDR3 has 15 residues. Germline V CDR1 and CDR2: SEHNR, FQNEAQ (reference sequence). This chain's CDR3 is CASSYTGSSNQSQHF. CDR3 nucleotide sequence: TGTGCCAGCAGTTATACAGGGTCGAGCAATCAGTCCCAGCATTTT.

The CDR3: CASSPRIAGIYTF. The CDR3 nucleotides read TGCGCCAGCAGCCCTCGAATAGCAGGGATCTACACCTTC. This sequence joins TRBV4-3 and TRBJ1-2; maybe TRBD1 (5 bases). The length of the CDR3 is 13 residues. The V end was cut by 4 bases, the J end by 10 bases, with 16 bases between. CDR1 and CDR2 (germline): LGHNA, YSLEER.

The chain recombines TRBV7-9 with TRBJ2-2; D call uncertain. V was shortened by 5 bases and J by 1 base, with 11 bases between the two germline ends. The CDR3 has 15 residues. Germline V gives CDR1 SEHNR, CDR2 FQNEAQ (reference sequence). As DNA, the CDR3 is TGTGCCAGCAGCCTGAGTACCGAGAACACCGGGGAGCTGTTTTTT. Translation gives CASSLSTENTGELFF.

The chain is built from TRBV28 and TRBJ2-4; maybe TRBD2 (5 bases). Trimming shortened V by 3 bases and J by 2 bases, and 32 bases separated the two germline ends. Germline CDR1 and CDR2: MDHEN and SYDVKM. This CDR3 region has 22 residues. CDR3 in DNA: TGTGCCAGCAGTTTTGTCTACGCGTTTCATCCCGACCAACTAGGCCCCAAAAACATTCAGTACTTC. Translation: CASSFVYAFHPDQLGPKNIQYF.

This clone came up a few times. The V and J genes are TRBV19 and TRBJ1-5; 7 bases match TRBD1. Germline CDR1 reads LNHDA; CDR2 reads SQIVND (reference sequence). J lost 4 bases, V lost 4 bases, and 4 bases had no gene match. CDR3 length: 14 amino acids. The CDR3 region has the DNA TGTGCCAGTAGTAGGGGACAGAGAAATCAGCCCCAGCATTTT. This encodes CASSRGQRNQPQHF.

The V gene is TRBV5-4, the J gene TRBJ1-2, with D possibly TRBD1 on 5 matching bases. Trimming removed 4 bases from V and 3 bases from J, with 13 bases in between. The CDR3 is 14 amino acids. Germline V gives CDR1 SGHNT, CDR2 YYREEE (reference sequence). The CDR3 DNA is TGTGCCAGCAGCCTGGGCGGACAAGACTATGGCTACACCTTC. Its translation: CASSLGGQDYGYTF.

The sample holds a few counts of this clone. The rearrangement uses TRBV29-1 and TRBJ2-2; D tentatively fits TRBD1 or TRBD2 (5 bases each). This CDR3 has 15 residues. Trimming removed 4 bases from V and 2 bases from J, with 14 bases in between. CDR1 is SQVTM, CDR2 ANQGSEA, per germline. CDR3 in amino acids: CSVGGIGINTGELFF. For the CDR3, the DNA is TGCAGCGTTGGGGGGATCGGTATAAACACCGGGGAGCTGTTTTTT.

The chain combines TRBV6-1 with TRBJ2-1; 10 nucleotides agree with TRBD2. The germline V gene encodes CDR1 MNHNS and CDR2 SASEGT. V lost 7 bases to trimming and J lost 7 bases; unmatched junction nucleotides: 10. The CDR3 runs 15 residues. The CDR3 coding sequence is TGTGCCAGCAAGGGGGAATCTAGCGGGAGAAATGAGCAGTTCTTC. Residues: CASKGESSGRNEQFF.

V gene TRBV9 combines with J gene TRBJ2-7, with 9 bases lining up with TRBD2. The J segment lost 5 bases and the V segment lost 0 bases, leaving 6 bases of the junction unmatched. Germline V CDR1 and CDR2: SGDLS, YYNGEE. CDR3 size: 15 residues. The CDR3 reads CASSVVASGIDEQYF. The CDR3, as DNA: TGTGCCAGCAGCGTAGTGGCTAGCGGGATCGACGAGCAGTACTTC.

There are a few counts of this clone. V gene TRBV28 combines with J gene TRBJ2-7, with 9 bases identical to TRBD2. CDR3 length equals 15 residues. The germline gives CDR1 MDHEN, CDR2 SYDVKM. V dropped 9 bases and J dropped 2; count of bases not matched to a gene: 11. In nucleotides, the CDR3 is TGTGCCAGTAAACGAGCGGCGGGAGGGACCTACGAGCAGTACTTC. It is translated as CASKRAAGGTYEQYF.

The genes are TRBV19 and TRBJ1-5; D gene ambiguous. From germline, CDR1 is LNHDA and CDR2 SQIVND (reference sequence). V gave up 6 bases and J gave up 7 bases, with 16 bases separating them. CDR3 length equals 14 residues. The CDR3 region has the DNA TGTGCCAGTAGCCGAAACGGGGTAGGGCAGCCCCAGCATTTT. This translates into CASSRNGVGQPQHF.